Listed below are T cell receptor beta chains from one sample, sequenced in a study of blood T cell repertoires in COVID-19. The protocol was immunoSEQ multiplex PCR, while the TCRdb copy is restricted to in-frame clones and leaves out a portion. The sample includes around 290,000 clones, approximately 86% seen only once; the top ten take approximately 2.4%. Sample: PBMCs or T cells enriched from blood (not recorded which). The receptor source for this set is a woman aged 18-29 years who had recovered from COVID-19. The CDR3 runs from the conserved cysteine through the conserved F or W. A D gene is named only where the DNA matches it firmly. Some rows mark clone size as missing; the rest say once, few, many or name a class of expanded clone.

>TRBJ2-1|.|.|14|TRBV13
CASSLGGSFNEQFF
TGTGCCAGCAGCTTAGGCGGGTCGTTCAATGAGCAGTTCTTC
>TRBJ2-1|TRBD2|.|16|TRBV4-1
CASSQAIAGDYNEQFF
TGCGCCAGCAGCCAAGCAATAGCGGGGGATTACAATGAGCAGTTCTTC
>TRBJ1-2|TRBD1|.|16|TRBV11-2
CASSLVGDRRDDGYTF
TGTGCCAGCAGCTTAGTAGGGGACAGGAGGGACGATGGCTACACCTTC
>TRBJ1-1|TRBD1|.|12|TRBV18
CASSLKQGTGFF
TGTGCCAGCTCACTGAAACAGGGGACCGGTTTCTTT
>TRBJ1-1|.|.|15|TRBV25-1
CASSEWTVLGTEAFF
TGTGCCAGCAGTGAATGGACAGTTTTAGGCACTGAAGCTTTCTTT
>TRBJ2-5|TRBD2|.|19|TRBV6-4
CASSDPSRLAGGRQETQYF
TGTGCCAGCAGTGACCCCAGCAGACTAGCGGGAGGTAGGCAGGAGACCCAGTACTTC
>TRBJ1-1|.|once|15|TRBV7-2
CASSLESSMNTEAFF
TGTGCCAGCAGCTTAGAGAGTTCCATGAACACTGAAGCTTTCTTT
>TRBJ2-7|.|.|14|TRBV7-9
CASSQNTVPYEQYF
TGTGCCAGCAGCCAAAACACAGTTCCCTACGAGCAGTACTTC
>TRBJ2-7|.|.|15|TRBV7-2
CASSLAGGLSYEQYF
TGTGCCAGCAGCTTAGCCGGGGGGCTCTCCTACGAGCAGTACTTC
>TRBJ2-7|TRBD1|many|16|TRBV9
CASSVEEGTGSVEQYF
TGTGCCAGCAGCGTAGAGGAAGGGACAGGGTCAGTCGAGCAGTACTTC
>TRBJ2-7|TRBD1|.|13|TRBV18
CASSLGTAYEQYF
TGTGCCAGCTCCCTTGGGACAGCCTACGAGCAGTACTTC
>TRBJ1-2|TRBD1|few|14|TRBV19
CASIQGQGVGGYTF
TGTGCCAGTATCCAGGGACAGGGCGTGGGTGGCTACACCTTC
>TRBJ2-1|TRBD1|.|14|TRBV7-6
CASSSLGGQGISIF
TGTGCCAGCAGCTCTCTAGGAGGACAGGGGATTTCTATCTTC
>TRBJ2-7|TRBD1|few|15|TRBV5-1
CASSLSRGPFYEQYF
TGCGCCAGCAGCTTGTCCAGGGGGCCCTTCTACGAGCAGTACTTC
>TRBJ1-1|TRBD1|.|15|TRBV6-6
CASSYGGTGGFFAFF
TGTGCCAGCAGTTACGGCGGGACAGGGGGTTTTTTCGCTTTCTTT
>TRBJ1-2|TRBD1|.|14|TRBV6-2/TRBV6-3
CASSYSRDRDGYTF
TGTGCCAGCAGTTACAGCCGGGACAGAGATGGCTACACCTTC
>TRBJ1-3|.|.|16|TRBV7-2
CASSLDPARRANTIYF
TGTGCCAGCAGCTTAGATCCAGCTAGGAGGGCTAACACCATATATTTT
>TRBJ1-4|.|.|15|TRBV2
CASKAGGSTNEKLFF
TGTGCCAGCAAAGCGGGTGGTTCAACTAATGAAAAACTGTTTTTT
>TRBJ1-1|.|.|15|TRBV4-1
CASSPKATGNTEAFF
TGCGCCAGCAGCCCTAAGGCAACGGGGAACACTGAAGCTTTCTTT
>TRBJ2-2|.|.|14|TRBV2
CASSEWRAPGELFF
TGTGCCAGCAGTGAATGGAGAGCGCCCGGGGAGCTGTTTTTT
>TRBJ1-2|.|.|17|TRBV10-3
CAIRELEQGIDTYGYTF
TGTGCCATCAGAGAACTCGAACAGGGTATCGATACCTATGGCTACACCTTC
>TRBJ2-1|.|.|15|TRBV4-1
CASSQGGGSYNEQFF
TGCGCCAGCAGCCAAGGAGGGGGTTCCTACAATGAGCAGTTCTTC
>TRBJ1-1|.|.|13|TRBV21-1
CASSNRGNTEAFF
TGTGCCAGCAGCAACCGGGGGAACACTGAAGCTTTCTTT
>TRBJ2-7|.|.|15|TRBV9
CASSVGVGSAYEQYF
TGTGCCAGCAGCGTAGGCGTCGGTAGTGCCTACGAGCAGTACTTC
>TRBJ1-4|.|few|15|TRBV6-5
CASSTWTEINEKLFF
TGTGCCAGCAGTACGTGGACAGAGATTAATGAAAAACTGTTTTTT
>TRBJ2-6|.|once|20|TRBV2
CASSGRRDPFQHTGANVLTF
TGTGCCAGCAGTGGTAGGCGGGACCCCTTTCAGCACACTGGGGCCAACGTCCTGACTTTC
>TRBJ1-4|TRBD1|.|14|TRBV3-1/TRBV3-2
CASSLRTGSEKLFF
TGTGCCAGCAGCCTGAGGACAGGGAGTGAAAAACTGTTTTTT
>TRBJ1-4|.|.|14|TRBV2
CASSEGLRGEKLFF
TGTGCCAGCAGTGAAGGGCTGAGGGGGGAAAAACTGTTTTTT
>TRBJ2-1|.|.|16|TRBV13
CASSPPTGPSYNEQFF
TGTGCCAGCAGCCCCCCGACAGGTCCGTCCTACAATGAGCAGTTCTTC
>TRBJ1-1|.|.|14|TRBV6-5
CASSTNDRGTEAFF
TGTGCCAGCAGTACAAACGATCGGGGCACTGAAGCTTTCTTT
>TRBJ2-2|TRBD2|once|17|TRBV7-6
CASSARTSGRSTGELFF
TGTGCCAGCAGCGCCCGGACTAGCGGGAGGTCCACCGGGGAGCTGTTTTTT
>TRBJ2-7|.|.|15|TRBV28
CASRSSRVSSYEQYF
TGTGCCAGCAGAAGCTCTCGGGTTAGCTCCTACGAGCAGTACTTC
>TRBJ1-2|TRBD1|.|13|TRBV10-3
CAISLGQGHGYTF
TGTGCCATCAGCCTGGGACAGGGGCATGGCTACACCTTC
>TRBJ2-3|.|.|14|TRBV2
CASSADRRTDTQYF
TGTGCCAGCAGTGCGGACAGACGCACAGATACGCAGTATTTT
>TRBJ2-3|.|.|16|TRBV7-2
CASSLGQEPSTDTQYF
TGTGCCAGCAGCTTAGGGCAGGAACCGAGCACAGATACGCAGTATTTT
>TRBJ2-1|.|once|15|TRBV24-1
CATSGRGLFYNEQFF
TGTGCCACCAGTGGGAGGGGCCTTTTCTACAATGAGCAGTTCTTC
>TRBJ2-7|TRBD1|.|18|TRBV25-1
CASSEYFSGTALAYEQYF
TGTGCCAGCAGTGAATATTTCTCCGGGACAGCGTTAGCCTACGAGCAGTACTTC
>TRBJ2-7|TRBD1|.|13|TRBV7-6
CASSTGQGYEQYF
TGTGCCAGCAGCACGGGACAGGGCTACGAGCAGTACTTC
>TRBJ1-6|TRBD1|.|18|TRBV3-1/TRBV3-2
CASSQTGGRSSYNSPLHF
TGTGCCAGCAGCCAGACAGGGGGCAGATCGTCCTATAATTCACCCCTCCACTTT
>TRBJ2-1|TRBD2|.|16|TRBV24-1
CATSDFTSGMLNEQFF
TGTGCCACCAGTGATTTCACTAGCGGGATGCTAAATGAGCAGTTCTTC
>TRBJ2-1|.|.|14|TRBV7-2
CASSWATRVDEQFF
TGTGCCAGCAGCTGGGCCACCAGAGTCGATGAGCAGTTCTTC
>TRBJ2-5|.|.|13|TRBV7-3
CASSLGVIETQYF
TGTGCCAGCAGCTTAGGAGTCATAGAGACCCAGTACTTC
>TRBJ2-7|TRBD1|.|14|TRBV15
CATRRDSGPYEQYF
TGTGCCACCAGGAGGGACAGTGGGCCCTACGAGCAGTACTTC
>TRBJ2-7|.|.|13|TRBV12-3/TRBV12-4
CASTLQGTYEQYF
TGTGCCAGCACTCTCCAGGGTACCTACGAGCAGTACTTC
>TRBJ2-1|TRBD1|once|15|TRBV28
CASNSGTAWDNEQFF
TGTGCCAGCAATTCTGGGACAGCCTGGGATAATGAGCAGTTCTTC
>TRBJ2-7|TRBD2|.|16|TRBV7-2
CASSDLGLAGRYEQYF
TGTGCCAGCAGCGACTTGGGGCTAGCGGGTAGATACGAGCAGTACTTC
>TRBJ1-2|.|.|13|TRBV4-3
CASSQDGYYGYTF
TGCGCCAGCAGCCAAGACGGGTACTATGGCTACACCTTC